These 28 T cell receptor beta chains were sequenced from one sample in a study of technical replicates of blood from several donors. Using immunoSEQ multiplex PCR, the repertoire was profiled, and TCRdb retains in-frame clones only, with some absent. Counted here are about 50,000 clones, 80% to 95% occurring once; the ten biggest clones make up around 4%. The sequenced sample consisted of PBMCs. The source is a human donor in good health. Some clones in this sample may be carry-over from other donors' samples.

This clone was observed a handful of times. The V gene is TRBV30, the J gene TRBJ1-2; 9 bases are shared with TRBD1. Germline V gene data show CDR1 as GTSNPN and CDR2 as SVGIG (reference sequence). Losses at the gene ends were 7 bases for V and 4 bases for J; bases not matched to a gene: 13. The CDR3 spans 15 residues. Written as DNA, the CDR3 is TGTGCCTCGTACCGGGACAGGGCGTTTTCCTATGGCTACACCTTC. This translates into CASYRDRAFSYGYTF.

The chain carries TRBV18 and TRBJ1-1; weak D call: TRBD1 (5 bases). This CDR3 has 15 residues. Germline loops: CDR1 KGHSH, CDR2 LQKENI. Between the trimmed V and J ends, which lost 4 bases and 2 bases, there was a span of 14 bases. The chain's CDR3 is CASSRGLLRNTEAFF. The CDR3 nucleotides read TGTGCCAGCTCACGGGGACTGTTGAGAAACACTGAAGCTTTCTTT.

The rearrangement joins TRBV7-8 to TRBJ2-3; 10 bases fit TRBD2. The CDR3 is made up of 15 amino acids. Germline loops: CDR1 SGHVS, CDR2 FQNEAQ. With V trimmed by 2 bases and J by 4 bases, 3 bases remained unmatched. The CDR3 reads CASSLILAGADTQYF. In DNA, the CDR3 is TGTGCCAGCAGCTTAATTCTAGCGGGGGCAGATACGCAGTATTTT.

The CDR3 nucleotides read TGTGCCAGTAGTATAGCAGCGGGAGGAGCTTTTTACGAGCAGTACTTC. As protein: CASSIAAGGAFYEQYF. The chain is built from TRBV19 and TRBJ2-7, with TRBD2 identical over 9 bases. The CDR3 length is 16 residues. V was clipped by 1 base and J by 4 bases; unmatched bases: 8. Germline values: CDR1 LNHDA, CDR2 SQIVND (reference sequence).

V gene TRBV6-6 combines with J gene TRBJ1-4, with TRBD1 matching 8 bases. J gave up 5 bases and V 5 bases, and 7 bases lay outside the gene matches. This CDR3 contains 15 residues. Germline V lookup: CDR1 MNHNY, CDR2 SVGAGI (reference sequence). The CDR3 DNA sequence: TGTGCCAGCAGTGATACAGGGGGGAAGAATGAAAAACTGTTTTTT. Translation gives CASSDTGGKNEKLFF.

CDR3 in amino acids: CASRHLGHNEQFF. CDR3 DNA: TGTGCCAGCAGACACCTGGGCCACAATGAGCAGTTCTTC. The rearrangement links TRBV6-1 to TRBJ2-1; D remains ambiguous. The CDR3 runs to 13 residues. V was clipped by 6 bases and J by 5 bases, with 11 bases between them. Per the germline V gene, CDR1 is MNHNS and CDR2 is SASEGT.

The chain's CDR3 is CASGDRNTDTQYF. The CDR3 region has the DNA TGTGCCAGCGGGGACAGGAACACAGATACGCAGTATTTT. V gene TRBV2 combines with J gene TRBJ2-3; the match to TRBD1 covers 8 bases. The germline V gene encodes CDR1 SNHLY and CDR2 FYNNEI. This CDR3 contains 13 residues. With 8 bases clipped from V and 2 bases from J, the junction kept 3 bases outside the gene matches.

The rearrangement uses TRBV27 and TRBJ1-1, with unresolved D. The CDR3 is 13 amino acids. V was pared by 6 bases and J by 0 bases, with 8 bases between. CDR1 is MNHEY, CDR2 SMNVEV, per germline (reference sequence). CDR3 DNA sequence: TGTGCCAGCAGAAGCCCCTTGAACACTGAAGCTTTCTTT. It specifies CASRSPLNTEAFF.

The V call is TRBV4-3, the J call TRBJ1-1; D ambiguous. The CDR3 has 14 residues. The germline V gene has CDR1 LGHNA and CDR2 YSLEER. The ends were cut back, 0 bases at V and 1 base at J, with 6 bases in the middle. This chain's CDR3 is CASSQDRGNTEAFF. In DNA form, the CDR3 reads TGCGCCAGCAGCCAAGATAGAGGGAACACTGAAGCTTTCTTT.

CDR3 sequence: CASSLREGGIYNEQFF. The CDR3 bases are TGCGCCAGCAGCCTTCGGGAGGGCGGGATCTACAATGAGCAGTTCTTC. V is TRBV4-1 and J is TRBJ2-1, with 8 bases lining up with TRBD2. This CDR3 is 16 amino acids long. The germline V gene encodes CDR1 MGHRA and CDR2 YSYEKL. V was clipped by 4 bases and J by 3 bases; unmatched bases: 8.

V is TRBV4-3 and J is TRBJ2-7; D is uncertain. The V gene's germline CDR1 is LGHNA and CDR2 YSLEER. This CDR3 has 15 amino acids. Trimming pared 4 bases from V and 3 bases from J, leaving 16 bases between. The CDR3 DNA is TGCGCCAGCAGCCCCTACCCCCGCGGCGGCTACGAGCAGTACTTC. Translating gives CASSPYPRGGYEQYF.

This clone has a single count. The chain links TRBV10-3 to TRBJ1-4; D remains unclear. V shed 10 bases and J shed 0 bases, with 12 bases lying between them. CDR3 size: 14 residues. Germline loops: CDR1 ENHRY, CDR2 SYGVKD. The CDR3 region is CATTYTATNEKLFF. CDR3 DNA sequence: TGTGCCACCACATACACCGCAACTAATGAAAAACTGTTTTTT.

This clone was seen just once. This rearrangement joins TRBV10-3 to TRBJ1-6, with a tentative D call TRBD1 (6 bases). Germline CDR1 and CDR2: ENHRY and SYGVKD. This CDR3 is 20 amino acids long. Trimming removed 6 bases from V and 0 bases from J, with 24 bases in between. The CDR3 spells CAIRTAGGASLGSYNSPLHF. The CDR3 bases are TGTGCCATCAGGACCGCCGGGGGGGCATCCCTCGGCTCCTATAATTCACCCCTCCACTTT.

The V and J genes are TRBV5-1 and TRBJ2-7, with a possible D match to TRBD1 (5 bases). CDR1 and CDR2 (germline): SGHRS, YFSETQ. Trimming removed 0 bases at V and 0 bases at J, with 10 bases between. There are 15 residues in the CDR3. The CDR3 sequence: CASSLGPGLSYEQYF. The CDR3 nucleotides read TGCGCCAGCAGCTTGGGGCCAGGGCTCTCCTACGAGCAGTACTTC.

This CDR3 reads CASSLQGGQPQHF. The CDR3 DNA sequence: TGTGCCAGCAGCTTACAGGGGGGACAGCCCCAGCATTTT. The rearrangement joins TRBV7-2 to TRBJ1-5; 7 bases map to TRBD1. Germline V CDR1 and CDR2: SGHTA, FQGNSA. J was trimmed by 7 bases and V by 2 bases; bases with no gene match: 2. CDR3 length: 13 amino acids.

This clone was detected only once. The rearrangement joins TRBV9 to TRBJ1-3; D uncertain. Trimming removed 0 bases at V and 2 bases at J, with 6 bases between. This CDR3 spans 14 amino acids. Germline V gives CDR1 SGDLS, CDR2 YYNGEE. This CDR3 reads CASSVVGAGNTIYF. The CDR3 DNA follows: TGTGCCAGCAGCGTAGTGGGAGCTGGAAACACCATATATTTT. The full variable domain, with the rest looked up from reference TRBV9 and TRBJ1-3, is DSGVTQTPKHLITATGQRVTLRCSPRSGDLSVYWYQQSLDQGLQFLIQYYNGEERAKGNILERFSAQQFPDLHSELNLSSLELGDSALYFCASSVVGAGNTIYFGEGSWLTVV.

The V and J genes are TRBV29-1 and TRBJ2-3; the D gene is possibly TRBD1 (6 bases). V gave up 3 bases and J gave up 4 bases, with 11 bases separating them. This CDR3 spans 13 amino acids. CDR1 and CDR2 (germline): SQVTM, ANQGSEA. In DNA, the CDR3 is TGCAGCGTTGAGGGTGGGGGCCCAGATACGCAGTATTTT. Amino acid sequence: CSVEGGGPDTQYF.

This clone was detected once. The chain combines TRBV6-6 with TRBJ1-2; the D is unclear. The CDR3 is 14 residues long. Trimming pared 6 bases from V and 8 bases from J, leaving 19 bases between. Germline V lookup: CDR1 MNHNY, CDR2 SVGAGI (reference sequence). CDR3 loop: CASSNIGVEWGYTF. The CDR3 DNA sequence: TGTGCCAGCAGCAACATCGGGGTCGAATGGGGCTACACCTTC.

The chain has TRBV5-1 and TRBJ1-6; 9 bases fit TRBD1. Germline loops: CDR1 SGHRS, CDR2 YFSETQ. V lost 1 base, J lost 10 bases, and 12 bases stayed unmatched. The CDR3 runs to 17 residues. The CDR3 reads CASSLKLQGALGSPLHF. The CDR3, as DNA: TGCGCCAGCAGCTTGAAGTTACAGGGGGCGCTGGGGTCACCCCTCCACTTT.

The chain carries TRBV6-5 and TRBJ2-1; TRBD2 might be the D (6 bases). The V end was cut by 6 bases, the J end by 7 bases, with 10 bases between. Germline V CDR1 and CDR2: MNHEY, SVGAGI. The CDR3 consists of 12 residues. The CDR3 DNA follows: TGTGCCAGCAGCCTGCGGGGTAATGAGCAGTTCTTC. Residues: CASSLRGNEQFF.

The CDR3 region is CASSPSGMDTEAFF. In DNA form, the CDR3 reads TGCGCCAGCAGCCCCTCGGGGATGGATACTGAAGCTTTCTTT. This chain joins TRBV4-1 and TRBJ1-1; D is unresolved. The CDR3 consists of 14 residues. Trimming shortened V by 4 bases and J by 5 bases, and 14 bases separated the two germline ends. CDR1 is MGHRA and CDR2 is YSYEKL in the germline V gene.

The rearrangement uses TRBV5-8 and TRBJ2-1; 8 bases match TRBD2. V shed 7 bases, J shed 6 bases, and the junction held 12 bases outside the gene matches. CDR1 is SGHTS, CDR2 YDEGEE, per germline. The CDR3 covers 15 residues. The CDR3 sequence is CASPVGRARGNEQFF. The CDR3 coding sequence is TGTGCCAGCCCCGTCGGGAGGGCCCGGGGCAATGAGCAGTTCTTC.

The gene calls are TRBV14 and TRBJ2-5; D is unclear. CDR3 length: 14 amino acids. Germline lookup yields CDR1 SGHDN and CDR2 FVKESK. V was cut by 2 bases and J by 1 base, with 8 bases left in between. In DNA form, the CDR3 reads TGTGCCAGCAGCCAACTTCTCTTCCAAGAGACCCAGTACTTC. Its protein product is CASSQLLFQETQYF.

The chain links TRBV6-7 to TRBJ2-3, with D possibly TRBD1 on 6 matching bases. TRBV6-7 is an ORF; its function is uncertain. This CDR3 spans 16 amino acids. The germline V and J ends were trimmed by 5 bases and 5 bases, with 20 bases remaining between them. The chain's CDR3 is CASSRRGTPGGDTQYF. CDR3 DNA: TGTGCCAGCAGTCGAAGAGGGACACCGGGTGGAGATACGCAGTATTTT.

This chain uses TRBV2 with TRBJ2-1, with D perhaps matching TRBD2 (5 bases). CDR3 length: 14 residues. The V end was cut by 2 bases, the J end by 3 bases, with 8 bases between. In germline, CDR1 is SNHLY, CDR2 FYNNEI. In DNA, the CDR3 is TGTGCCAGCAGTGAATTCACTAGCTACAATGAGCAGTTCTTC. Residues: CASSEFTSYNEQFF.

The chain carries TRBV7-6 and TRBJ2-1; D gene uncertain. This CDR3 is built from 16 residues. Germline CDR1 reads SGHVS; CDR2 reads FNYEAQ. V shed 5 bases and J shed 0 bases, with 14 bases lying between them. CDR3 sequence (DNA): TGTGCCAGCAGCCCGTTTGGTCCCGGCTCCTACAATGAGCAGTTCTTC. Translated, it gives CASSPFGPGSYNEQFF.

V gene TRBV10-3 combines with J gene TRBJ1-6; 9 bases line up with TRBD1. Germline-derived CDR1 and CDR2 are ENHRY and SYGVKD. V dropped 4 bases and J dropped 10; count of bases not matched to a gene: 8. The CDR3 runs to 15 residues. CDR3 amino acids: CAISGATGGRSPLHF. For the CDR3, the DNA is TGTGCCATCAGTGGGGCAACAGGGGGCCGGTCACCCCTCCACTTT.

This rearrangement joins TRBV11-2 to TRBJ1-3; D remains unclear. Germline V gene data show CDR1 as SGHAT and CDR2 as FQNNGV. This CDR3 region has 13 residues. V lost 9 bases to trimming and J lost 0 bases, with 9 bases between them. The CDR3, as DNA: TGTGCCAGTCAAAGGAGCTCTGGAAACACCATATATTTT. Amino acids: CASQRSSGNTIYF.